The 24 T cell receptor beta chains listed next were all sequenced from one sample in a study of cytomegalovirus exposure and HLA in healthy donors. The primer mix had 60 Vbeta and 13 Jbeta primers. TCRdb's table, derived via immunoSEQ multiplex PCR, lists solely in-frame clones and lacks some. The sample consists of under 150,000 clones, 82% of them appearing once. Sequencing was done on a sample of PBMCs. The receptors derive from a male donor in good health and CMV-seronegative.

This chain connects TRBV5-1 to TRBJ2-1; D is perhaps TRBD2 (6 bases). The germline CDR1 and CDR2 sequences are SGHRS and YFSETQ. Deletions cut 1 base from V and 10 bases from J, with 15 bases between. This CDR3 contains 14 residues. The DNA of the CDR3 is TGCGCCAGCAGCTTGAGCTGGGGGGTCGGCGAGCAGTTCTTC. Protein sequence: CASSLSWGVGEQFF.

The genes are TRBV5-1 and TRBJ2-4, with D perhaps matching TRBD2 (6 bases). V was cut by 1 base and J by 7 bases, with 30 bases left in between. The CDR3 covers 20 residues. The V gene's germline CDR1 is SGHRS and CDR2 YFSETQ. CDR3 DNA sequence: TGCGCCAGCAGCTTGAGGTCTAGCGAAGTTGGTTACCTTACCACCAACATTCAGTACTTC. It specifies CASSLRSSEVGYLTTNIQYF.

The rearrangement uses TRBV28 and TRBJ2-7, with 8 positions matching TRBD2. This CDR3 is built from 15 residues. Trimming took 4 bases from V and 3 from J; bases not matched to a gene: 8. CDR1 is MDHEN, CDR2 SYDVKM, per germline. The CDR3 DNA reads TGTGCCAGCAGTTCCCCCGGGACTAGTCTCTACGAGCAGTACTTC. Protein sequence: CASSSPGTSLYEQYF.

The V gene is TRBV4-2, the J gene TRBJ2-5, with TRBD2 identical over 7 bases. Judging by the DNA end, TRBJ2-7 fits better; the J call may be wrong. The CDR3 totals 15 residues. The germline V gene has CDR1 LGHNA and CDR2 YNFKEQ. The CDR3: CASSRTTGGTYEQYF. As DNA, the CDR3 is TGTGCCAGCAGCCGCACTACCGGGGGGACCTACGAGCAGTACTTC.

The rearrangement joins TRBV2 to TRBJ2-7, with D unclear. V lost 6 bases and J 2 bases, leaving 5 bases between the germline ends. The length of the CDR3 is 11 residues. The germline gives CDR1 SNHLY, CDR2 FYNNEI. The CDR3 is CASSPTYEQYF. In DNA, the CDR3 is TGTGCCAGCAGCCCAACCTACGAGCAGTACTTC.

The chain uses TRBV4-2 and TRBJ1-4, with TRBD1 matching 9 bases. V trimming: 4 bases; J trimming: 8 bases; junction bases outside the gene matches: 5. The CDR3 contains 14 residues. The germline V gene encodes CDR1 LGHNA and CDR2 YNFKEQ. CDR3 bases: TGTGCCAGCAGCCCGTCCGGGACAGGGGAAAAACTGTTTTTT. Its protein product is CASSPSGTGEKLFF.

The rearrangement joins TRBV5-1 to TRBJ2-3, with 12 bases lining up with TRBD1. The CDR3 is made up of 17 amino acids. Germline V gene sequence: CDR1 SGHRS, CDR2 YFSETQ. V gave up 5 bases and J gave up 0 bases; unmatched junction bases: 7. CDR3 sequence: CASRRGQGATSTDTQYF. The CDR3 region has the DNA TGCGCCAGCAGAAGGGGACAGGGGGCAACTAGCACAGATACGCAGTATTTT.

This chain connects TRBV6-1 to TRBJ2-1, with TRBD2 matching over 9 bases. V gave up 5 bases and J gave up 2 bases; unmatched junction bases: 4. Germline V gene sequence: CDR1 MNHNS, CDR2 SASEGT. CDR3 size: 15 residues. CDR3 in amino acids: CASSLAGVAYNEQFF. In nucleotides, the CDR3 is TGTGCCAGCAGTTTAGCGGGAGTCGCCTACAATGAGCAGTTCTTC.

This clone was seen only once. The J gene is TRBJ2-3, the V gene TRBV7-3; D not certain. The CDR3 is 13 amino acids. With 1 base removed from V and 6 bases from J, the gap between germline ends came to 8 bases. The germline CDR1 and CDR2 sequences are SGHTA and FQGTGA. CDR3 DNA sequence: TGTGCCAGCAGCTTAATCGGGTACGATACGCAGTATTTT. Residues: CASSLIGYDTQYF.

This chain uses TRBV27 with TRBJ2-7, with no clear D. Germline V gene sequence: CDR1 MNHEY, CDR2 SMNVEV (reference sequence). This CDR3 contains 14 residues. V shed 2 bases and J shed 3 bases, with 11 bases lying between them. Here the CDR3 DNA reads TGTGCCAGCAGTTTAAATAGCATTATCTACGAGCAGTACTTC. It encodes CASSLNSIIYEQYF.

The chain couples TRBV27 to TRBJ2-5; TRBD1 aligns across 9 bases. CDR1 is MNHEY and CDR2 is SMNVEV in the germline V gene (reference sequence). This CDR3 comprises 14 residues. Germline trimming cut 4 bases from V and 5 bases from J; bases unmatched to any gene: 5. In DNA, the CDR3 is TGTGCCAGCAGTTCCGGGACAGGGAGGGAGACCCAGTACTTC. Translating gives CASSSGTGRETQYF.

The genes are TRBV6-5 and TRBJ2-5; TRBD1 matches 9 bases. The CDR3 covers 15 residues. Germline V gene lookup returns CDR1 MNHEY and CDR2 SVGAGI. The V segment lost 6 bases and the J segment 2 bases; nucleotides outside the gene matches: 7. The CDR3 reads CASRPGQGKQETQYF. The CDR3 nucleotides are TGTGCCAGCAGACCGGGACAGGGAAAACAAGAGACCCAGTACTTC.

The V call is TRBV6-5, the J call TRBJ2-2; D is undetermined. The V and J ends lost 11 bases and 3 bases respectively, with 16 bases between them. The CDR3 spans 14 residues. Looked up from germline, CDR1 is MNHEY and CDR2 is SVGAGI. CDR3 amino acids: CASIDNFYTGELFF. CDR3 nucleotides: TGTGCCTCCATAGATAATTTTTACACCGGGGAGCTGTTTTTT.

The CDR3 loop reads CAKSNEQFF. For the CDR3, the DNA is TGTGCCAAGAGCAATGAGCAGTTCTTC. The chain recombines TRBV27 with TRBJ2-1; D not resolved. Germline values: CDR1 MNHEY, CDR2 SMNVEV (reference sequence). V dropped 10 bases and J dropped 6 bases, with 4 bases sitting between them. This CDR3 has 9 residues.

The chain joins TRBV5-4 to TRBJ2-1, with D hard to call. Per germline, CDR1 SGHNT and CDR2 YYREEE (reference sequence). The CDR3 extends over 12 amino acids. V was trimmed by 5 bases and J by 5 bases, leaving 8 bases between them. CDR3 amino acids: CASRNRDNEQFF. The DNA of the CDR3 is TGTGCCAGCAGGAACCGGGACAATGAGCAGTTCTTC.

The V call is TRBV27, the J call TRBJ2-2; no clear D gene. V shed 6 bases and J shed 6 bases, with 14 bases lying between them. This CDR3 has 14 amino acids. CDR1 MNHEY and CDR2 SMNVEV come from the germline V gene (reference sequence). The CDR3 reads CASSQLEVPGELFF. CDR3 nucleotides: TGTGCCAGCAGCCAGCTAGAGGTTCCCGGGGAGCTGTTTTTT.

The CDR3 sequence is CAWSFGAGANVLTF. In nucleotides, the CDR3 is TGTGCCTGGAGTTTTGGGGCCGGGGCCAACGTCCTGACTTTC. This sequence joins TRBV30 and TRBJ2-6; a weak D match, TRBD1 (5 bases). V lost 2 bases and J 4 bases, leaving 9 bases between the germline ends. CDR3 length: 14 amino acids. Germline V gene data show CDR1 as GTSNPN and CDR2 as SVGIG (reference sequence).

V is TRBV6-5 and J is TRBJ2-7, with 11 bases lining up with TRBD1. The germline CDR1 and CDR2 sequences are MNHEY and SVGAGI. The CDR3 is made up of 14 amino acids. V shed 4 bases, J shed 5 bases, and the junction held 4 bases outside the gene matches. DNA for the CDR3: TGTGCCAGCAGTTGGACAGGGGGCTTCGACGAGCAGTACTTC. Its protein is CASSWTGGFDEQYF.

This chain links TRBV5-1 with TRBJ2-5, with D maybe TRBD1 (7 bases). Germline V lookup: CDR1 SGHRS, CDR2 YFSETQ. V lost 5 bases and J lost 2, with 19 bases in between. The CDR3 length is 16 residues. This CDR3 is CASRTASGGQQETQYF. The CDR3 DNA follows: TGCGCCAGCAGGACGGCTTCCGGGGGACAGCAAGAGACCCAGTACTTC.

This clone is a singleton in its sample. The CDR3 DNA reads TGTGCCAGCTCACCACAGGGGGCGTATGGCTACACCTTC. Translation gives CASSPQGAYGYTF. This rearrangement joins TRBV18 to TRBJ1-2; 7 nucleotides align to TRBD1. Germline V gives CDR1 KGHSH, CDR2 LQKENI. The CDR3 totals 13 residues. V shed 1 base and J 5 bases; nucleotides not matched to a gene: 1. Together with reference TRBV18 and TRBJ1-2, the CDR3 gives the full variable domain: NAGVMQNPRHLVRRRGQEARLRCSPMKGHSHVYWYRQLPEEGLKFMVYLQKENIIDESGMPKERFSAEFPKEGPSILRIQQVVRGDSAAYFCASSPQGAYGYTFGSGTRLTVV.

V is TRBV7-2 and J is TRBJ2-7; 10 positions match TRBD1. The CDR3 loop spans 15 amino acids. Germline CDR1 and CDR2: SGHTA and FQGNSA. Losses at the gene ends were 0 bases for V and 2 bases for J; bases not matched to a gene: 1. CDR3 nucleotide sequence: TGTGCCAGCAGCTTAGCCGGGACAGGGGCCTACGAGCAGTACTTC. Its protein is CASSLAGTGAYEQYF.

J is TRBJ1-5 and V is TRBV6-1; perhaps TRBD1 as D (6 bases). Trimming shortened V by 2 bases and J by 7 bases, and 15 bases separated the two germline ends. Germline V gene sequence: CDR1 MNHNS, CDR2 SASEGT. The CDR3 covers 15 residues. The CDR3 DNA follows: TGTGCCAGCAGTGAAACCAACAGGGAGGGCCAGCCCCAGCATTTT. Its translation is CASSETNREGQPQHF.

The V gene is TRBV6-5, the J gene TRBJ1-1; D gene unclear. V was shortened by 6 bases and J by 0 bases, with 11 bases between the two germline ends. The CDR3 has 14 residues. Germline CDR1 is MNHEY and CDR2 is SVGAGI. This CDR3 is CASSSEVLNTEAFF. The CDR3 bases are TGTGCCAGCAGCTCGGAGGTCTTGAACACTGAAGCTTTCTTT.

The chain employs TRBV7-6 and TRBJ2-1; D is unclear. Trimming removed 4 bases from V and 8 bases from J, with 12 bases in between. The germline gives CDR1 SGHVS, CDR2 FNYEAQ. The CDR3 consists of 13 residues. The CDR3 nucleotides are TGTGCCAGCAGCTCGACCCTGACATATGAGCAGTTCTTC. Translated, it gives CASSSTLTYEQFF.